This T cell receptor (beta chain) is drawn from a study of blood T cell repertoires in COVID-19. Authors' analysis steps: It was from reference gene primer amplification that nucleated cell counts were estimated. Assay: immunoSEQ multiplex PCR; the TCRdb copy retains only in-frame clones and omits some. V and J calls and clone size follow that table, whereas D and trimming were derived from the DNA. The repertoire holds about 76,000 clones, with roughly 88% as singletons. The length of the CDR3 is 16 residues. CDR1 is LNHDA and CDR2 is SQIVND in the germline V gene (reference sequence). With V trimmed by 5 bases and J by 10 bases, 16 bases remained unmatched.

The genes are TRBV19 and TRBJ2-1; 8 nucleotides align to TRBD2. The TCR comes from a woman aged 45-60 years in a cohort sampled during active COVID-19. Sequencing was performed on peripheral blood. CDR3 loop: CASSPPPLREGREQFF. CDR3 sequence (DNA): TGTGCCAGTAGTCCCCCTCCCCTACGGGAGGGCCGGGAGCAGTTCTTC.